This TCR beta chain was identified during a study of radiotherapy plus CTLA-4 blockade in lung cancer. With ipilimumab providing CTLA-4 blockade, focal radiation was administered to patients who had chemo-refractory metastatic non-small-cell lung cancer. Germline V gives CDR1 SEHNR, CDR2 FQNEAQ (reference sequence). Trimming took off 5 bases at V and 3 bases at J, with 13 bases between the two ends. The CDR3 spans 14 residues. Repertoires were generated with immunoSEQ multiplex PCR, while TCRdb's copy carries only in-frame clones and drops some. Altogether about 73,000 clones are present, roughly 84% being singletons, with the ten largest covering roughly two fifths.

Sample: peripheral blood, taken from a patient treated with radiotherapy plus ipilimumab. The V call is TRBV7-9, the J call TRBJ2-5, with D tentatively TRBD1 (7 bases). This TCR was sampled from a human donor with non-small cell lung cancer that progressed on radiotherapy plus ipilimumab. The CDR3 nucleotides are TGTGCCAGCAGCCGCGGGACAGTAGAAGAGACCCAGTACTTC. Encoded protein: CASSRGTVEETQYF.